A single sample gave rise to the 30 T cell receptor beta chains below, sequenced in a study of T-cell reconstitution after alpha-beta-depleted transplantation in children (TCRdb year 2016). The library was prepared using PCR. The sample was run on an Illumina HiSeq 2500. Molecular barcoding was employed in the preparation of TCR libraries, with unique molecular identifiers being used to normalize TCRbeta repertoire quantification. TCRdb trimmed public reads at Q25 via fastp, called clones via MiXCR and kept in-frame beta chains. Identical CDR3 protein sequences are pooled into one entry, listed with their most common genes and DNA. The sample contains some 600,000 distinct CDR3 sequences, over 10% of them found a single time. The ten largest clones add up to about 2.2% of the sample. According to the study, the label for this sample's treatment or condition signals: allogeneic hematopoietic cell transplantation with graft depleted of TCRalphabeta T cells and CD19 B cells.

The starting material was PBMCs, mostly from graft donor cells, obtained 360 days after TCRalphabeta/CD19-depleted stem cell transplant. The receptors derive from a male patient younger than 18 who had a stem cell transplant for acute myeloid leukemia, so the T cells may come from the graft donor.

In this sample, this clonotype turned up a few times. The chain has TRBV29-1 and TRBJ2-3; D may correspond to TRBD1 or TRBD2 (5 bases each). Trimming left V 5 bases short and J 14 bases short, with 20 bases between. The germline CDR1 and CDR2 sequences are SQVTM and ANQGSEA. The CDR3 consists of 12 residues. CDR3 nucleotide sequence: TGCAGCGTTATCCCTGGGACCGCCCCACGGTATTTT. Protein sequence: CSVIPGTAPRYF.

In its sample, this clonotype was seen many times. V is TRBV29-1 and J is TRBJ2-5, with a possible D match to TRBD2 (5 bases). This CDR3 region has 14 residues. Deletions cut 4 bases from V and 5 bases from J, with 17 bases between. Germline V gene lookup returns CDR1 SQVTM and CDR2 ANQGSEA. Here the CDR3 reads CSVGLRAGEETQYF. Written as DNA, the CDR3 is TGCAGCGTTGGGTTGCGGGCCGGAGAGGAGACCCAGTACTTC.

This clonotype was recorded many times. V usage is TRBV15 and J usage is TRBJ1-1; 10 bases line up with TRBD1. V dropped 5 bases and J dropped 5; count of bases not matched to a gene: 8. Per the germline V gene, CDR1 is LNHNV and CDR2 is YYDKDF (reference sequence). The CDR3 covers 15 residues. In DNA form, the CDR3 reads TGTGCCACCAGCCCACGGACAGGGGGTGAGACTGAAGCTTTCTTT. This translates into CATSPRTGGETEAFF. Combining the CDR3 with reference TRBV15 and TRBJ1-1 gives the whole variable domain DAMVIQNPRYQVTQFGKPVTLSCSQTLNHNVMYWYQQKSSQAPKLLFHYYDKDFNNEADTPDNFQSRRPNTSFCFLDIRSPGLGDTAMYLCATSPRTGGETEAFFGQGTRLTVV.

This clonotype was detected many times. The V gene is TRBV5-5, the J gene TRBJ2-5; possibly TRBD1 for D (6 bases). CDR1 is SGHKS, CDR2 YYEKEE, per germline (reference sequence). V gave up 1 base and J gave up 4 bases, with 20 bases separating them. The CDR3 covers 17 residues. The CDR3 spells CASSLLNREMWRETQYF. CDR3 nucleotide sequence: TGTGCCAGCAGCTTGCTAAACAGGGAGATGTGGAGAGAGACCCAGTACTTC.

The chain recombines TRBV2 with TRBJ2-3, with TRBD2 identical over 11 bases. Germline V lookup: CDR1 SNHLY, CDR2 FYNNEI. V lost 7 bases, J lost 2 bases, and 5 bases stayed unmatched. CDR3 length: 15 residues. The CDR3 DNA sequence: TGTGCCAGCATCCAGGGACTAGCGGACACAGATACGCAGTATTTT. It translates to CASIQGLADTDTQYF.

The CDR3 protein is CASRLGVRDTQYF. CDR3 nucleotides: TGTGCCAGCAGACTCGGGGTCAGAGATACGCAGTATTTT. The rearrangement uses TRBV28 and TRBJ2-3; D might be TRBD2 (5 bases). Germline CDR1 and CDR2: MDHEN and SYDVKM. V was cut by 6 bases and J by 5 bases, with 12 bases left in between. This CDR3 is 13 amino acids long.

This clonotype was observed at least ten times. The chain employs TRBV20-1 and TRBJ1-1, with a possible D match to TRBD1 (6 bases). This CDR3 region has 12 residues. Germline V CDR1 and CDR2: DFQATT, SNEGSKA (reference sequence). Trimming shortened V by 6 bases and J by 4 bases, and 12 bases separated the two germline ends. Written as DNA, the CDR3 is TGCAGTGCGTTACAGGGCCCCACTGAAGCTTTCTTT. Protein sequence: CSALQGPTEAFF.

On this clonotype: With a much larger clone just one base away, this may be a read error. The chain carries TRBV7-3 and TRBJ2-7, with 11 bases matching TRBD2. V trimming: 4 bases; J trimming: 5 bases; junction bases outside the gene matches: 4. The CDR3 spans 14 residues. The germline V gene has CDR1 SGHTA and CDR2 FQGTGA. In DNA form, the CDR3 reads TGTGCCAGCAGCTCTGTACTAGCGGGAGACGAGCAGTACTTC. This encodes CASSSVLAGDEQYF. The entire variable domain, with the rest obtained from reference TRBV7-3 and TRBJ2-7, is as follows: GAGVSQTPSNKVTEKGKYVELRCDPISGHTALYWYRQSLGQGPEFLIYFQGTGAADDSGLPNDRFFAVRPEGSVSTLKIQRTERGDSAVYLCASSSVLAGDEQYFGPGTRLTVT.

This clonotype was recorded a few times. The gene calls are TRBV9 and TRBJ2-7, with 9 bases lining up with TRBD1. Germline V gene data show CDR1 as SGDLS and CDR2 as YYNGEE. The V segment lost 5 bases and the J segment 4 bases; nucleotides outside the gene matches: 10. The CDR3 consists of 15 residues. The chain's CDR3 is CASSRTGTGLYEQYF. The CDR3 nucleotides are TGTGCCAGCAGTCGCACCGGGACAGGGCTGTACGAGCAGTACTTC.

This sequence joins TRBV20-1 and TRBJ2-2, with 8 bases fitting TRBD1. The CDR3 contains 15 residues. After removal of 4 bases from V and 4 bases from J, the junction contained 8 bases not matched to a gene. Germline CDR1 is DFQATT and CDR2 is SNEGSKA (reference sequence). CDR3 amino acids: CSAKPLGTGTGELFF. Here the CDR3 DNA reads TGCAGTGCTAAACCGCTTGGGACAGGCACCGGGGAGCTGTTTTTT.

This chain joins TRBV28 and TRBJ2-3; the match to TRBD2 covers 8 bases. The CDR3 runs 17 residues. The V gene end was trimmed by 3 bases and the J gene end by 6 bases; junction bases not matched to a gene: 14. Germline V gene data show CDR1 as MDHEN and CDR2 as SYDVKM. CDR3 protein: CASSFQLGREGPDTQYF. The DNA of the CDR3 is TGTGCCAGCAGTTTCCAGCTTGGACGGGAGGGCCCCGATACGCAGTATTTT.

In this sample, this clonotype turned up a few times. The chain uses TRBV14 and TRBJ2-3; 9 bases map to TRBD2. Germline lookup yields CDR1 SGHDN and CDR2 FVKESK. V was clipped by 0 bases and J by 4 bases; unmatched bases: 5. The CDR3 extends over 16 amino acids. CDR3 in amino acids: CASSQDLAGPPDTQYF. The DNA for the CDR3 is TGTGCCAGCAGCCAAGACCTAGCGGGACCGCCAGATACGCAGTATTTT.

This clonotype was counted ten times or more. The rearrangement links TRBV12-3 or TRBV12-4 to TRBJ2-1, with 9 bases matching TRBD2. There are 18 residues in the CDR3. After removal of 3 bases from V and 5 bases from J, the junction contained 14 bases not matched to a gene. This chain's CDR3 is CASSFVSGRSLPHNEQFF. CDR3 sequence (DNA): TGTGCCAGCAGTTTTGTGAGCGGGAGGAGTCTCCCGCACAATGAGCAGTTCTTC.

The sample holds many counts of this clonotype. V usage is TRBV29-1 and J usage is TRBJ2-2, with D perhaps matching TRBD2 (5 bases). Trimming removed 5 bases from V and 2 bases from J, with 9 bases in between. The CDR3 has 13 amino acids. Per the germline V gene, CDR1 is SQVTM and CDR2 is ANQGSEA. Written as DNA, the CDR3 is TGCAGCGTTTTCGGGGATAACACCGGGGAGCTGTTTTTT. Amino acids: CSVFGDNTGELFF.

This clonotype has just a few counts. The genes are TRBV6-1 and TRBJ2-3; D uncertain. Germline CDR1 MNHNS, CDR2 SASEGT. The CDR3 has 15 residues. Trimming stripped 1 base from V and 3 bases from J, with 11 bases between. In DNA form, the CDR3 reads TGTGCCAGCAGTGAAGAAGGTATCGGGACAGATACGCAGTATTTT. This codes for CASSEEGIGTDTQYF.

This clonotype occurred a few times. The rearrangement joins TRBV5-1 to TRBJ2-1; D is perhaps TRBD2 (6 bases). Germline V CDR1 and CDR2: SGHRS, YFSETQ. This CDR3 contains 16 residues. The ends were cut back, 4 bases at V and 2 bases at J, with 16 bases in the middle. In nucleotides, the CDR3 is TGCGCCAGCAGCCCGGCGGAGGGCCGTCCCTACAATGAGCAGTTCTTC. It specifies CASSPAEGRPYNEQFF.

Only a few counts were recorded for this clonotype. The chain is built from TRBV20-1 and TRBJ2-7; 7 positions match TRBD1. J was trimmed by 1 base and V by 5 bases; bases with no gene match: 2. The CDR3 is 12 amino acids. CDR1 DFQATT and CDR2 SNEGSKA come from the germline V gene (reference sequence). The CDR3 is CSALDRSYEQYF. The CDR3 DNA reads TGCAGTGCTTTGGACAGGTCCTACGAGCAGTACTTC.

This chain connects TRBV20-1 to TRBJ2-1; D may be TRBD1 (6 bases). Germline CDR1 and CDR2: DFQATT and SNEGSKA (reference sequence). This CDR3 has 14 residues. Trimming pared 6 bases from V and 3 bases from J, leaving 15 bases between. CDR3 residues: CSAVAGVFYNEQFF. The DNA for the CDR3 is TGCAGTGCGGTGGCAGGGGTGTTCTACAATGAGCAGTTCTTC.

This clonotype was recorded a few times. The chain employs TRBV28 and TRBJ2-3; the D is unclear. The germline V gene has CDR1 MDHEN and CDR2 SYDVKM. The CDR3 spans 17 residues. Trimming stripped 4 bases from V and 0 bases from J, with 17 bases between. The CDR3 sequence: CASSSHAPQLSTDTQYF. The DNA of the CDR3 is TGTGCCAGCAGTTCCCATGCCCCCCAGCTTAGCACAGATACGCAGTATTTT.

V is TRBV28 and J is TRBJ2-7; D gene ambiguous. Per the germline V gene, CDR1 is MDHEN and CDR2 is SYDVKM. V shed 6 bases and J shed 2 bases, with 14 bases lying between them. The CDR3 contains 14 residues. CDR3 bases: TGTGCCAGCAGCCTGGGATTTCCCCCCTACGAGCAGTACTTC. Translating gives CASSLGFPPYEQYF.

This clonotype turned up a few times. This chain connects TRBV12-3 or TRBV12-4 to TRBJ2-7; D perhaps matches TRBD1 (5 bases). The CDR3 is 12 residues long. Between the trimmed V and J ends, which lost 6 bases and 7 bases, there was a span of 13 bases. The CDR3 nucleotides are TGTGCCAGCAGAAGGGGATTATGGGAGCAGTACTTC. Translation gives CASRRGLWEQYF.

This sequence joins TRBV20-1 and TRBJ2-3; the match to TRBD2 covers 8 bases. CDR3 size: 15 residues. Germline V gives CDR1 DFQATT, CDR2 SNEGSKA (reference sequence). After removal of 0 bases from V and 1 base from J, the junction contained 3 bases not matched to a gene. This CDR3 reads CSARDPREGTDTQYF. The CDR3 bases are TGCAGTGCTAGAGACCCGCGGGAGGGCACAGATACGCAGTATTTT.

This clonotype was picked up a small number of times. The chain combines TRBV4-2 with TRBJ2-7; D might be TRBD1 (5 bases). The CDR3 totals 15 residues. Per the germline V gene, CDR1 is LGHNA and CDR2 is YNFKEQ. V was cut by 0 bases and J by 4 bases, with 13 bases left in between. In DNA, the CDR3 is TGTGCCAGCAGCCAAGAAGGTTCCAGGGAATACGAGCAGTACTTC. Its translation: CASSQEGSREYEQYF.

This clonotype was seen a few times. The chain couples TRBV7-9 to TRBJ2-3; perhaps TRBD2 as D (6 bases). The CDR3 contains 15 residues. The V end was cut by 3 bases, the J end by 5 bases, with 15 bases between. Per germline, CDR1 SEHNR and CDR2 FQNEAQ (reference sequence). Here the CDR3 reads CASSFGGIGGDTQYF. The CDR3 DNA reads TGTGCCAGCAGCTTCGGCGGGATTGGGGGAGATACGCAGTATTTT.

The V gene is TRBV14, the J gene TRBJ2-7, with D possibly matching TRBD2 (5 bases). This CDR3 spans 15 amino acids. The ends were cut back, 1 base at V and 3 bases at J, with 13 bases in the middle. Germline CDR1 and CDR2: SGHDN and FVKESK. The chain's CDR3 is CASSQGPGVVYEQYF. DNA for the CDR3: TGTGCCAGCAGCCAAGGTCCCGGGGTGGTCTACGAGCAGTACTTC.

At least ten counts were recorded for this clonotype. The chain couples TRBV7-2 to TRBJ2-7; 10 bases are a match to TRBD2. CDR1 is SGHTA and CDR2 is FQGNSA in the germline V gene. V trimming: 5 bases; J trimming: 3 bases; junction bases outside the gene matches: 10. CDR3 length: 16 amino acids. The CDR3 protein is CASSLSLSSGSYEQYF. The CDR3 DNA reads TGTGCCAGCAGCCTTTCTTTGTCTAGCGGGAGCTACGAGCAGTACTTC.

This chain joins TRBV7-2 and TRBJ2-7; D gene unclear. The CDR3 is made up of 12 amino acids. Germline CDR1 and CDR2: SGHTA and FQGNSA. With 0 bases removed from V and 7 bases from J, the gap between germline ends came to 7 bases. CDR3 sequence: CASSLARLEQYF. CDR3 coding DNA: TGTGCCAGCAGCTTAGCAAGACTGGAGCAGTACTTC.

This clonotype has at least ten counts. The chain joins TRBV12-3 or TRBV12-4 to TRBJ2-1; D gene uncertain. V was trimmed by 5 bases and J by 6 bases, leaving 5 bases between them. CDR3 length equals 11 residues. CDR3 coding DNA: TGTGCCAGCAGTATCCTCAATGAGCAGTTCTTC. Amino acids: CASSILNEQFF.

The chain employs TRBV7-3 and TRBJ2-7; unclear D gene. The CDR3 length is 12 residues. The germline V gene has CDR1 SGHTA and CDR2 FQGTGA. V lost 0 bases and J 7 bases, leaving 7 bases between the germline ends. The CDR3 region has the DNA TGTGCCAGCAGCTTAACGGGGAAAGAGCAGTACTTC. This gives the protein CASSLTGKEQYF.

This clonotype came up many times. CDR3: CASSKAFDRGYNEQFF. In DNA, the CDR3 is TGTGCCAGCAGCAAGGCGTTCGACAGGGGCTACAATGAGCAGTTCTTC. The chain uses TRBV21-1 and TRBJ2-1; the D call TRBD1 from the table was never checked on the DNA. TRBV21-1 is marked as a pseudogene. This CDR3 is 16 amino acids long.